This record concerns one T cell receptor beta chain sequence. The data belong to a study of blood T cell repertoires in COVID-19. Study-level information: From T cells, B-cell-depleted T cells, or PBMCs came the material, which was cDNA or gDNA.

As handled by the study authors: Amplified reference gene primers provided the basis for estimating nucleated cell counts. The assay was immunoSEQ multiplex PCR, and TCRdb's table has in-frame clones only and misses some. The V and J calls and the clone size are those of that table, but D and trimming were determined from the DNA. The sample records 110,000 or so clones, 85% being singletons. This clonotype originated in a human donor in a cohort sampled during active COVID-19. Sequenced material: peripheral blood.

In DNA, the CDR3 is TGTGCCAGCAGCTTTCGGGGAAAGGTCACTGAAGCTTTCTTT. Encoded protein: CASSFRGKVTEAFF. The chain combines TRBV5-4 with TRBJ1-1; no firm D call. V was cut by 2 bases and J by 4 bases, with 12 bases left in between. The CDR3 is made up of 14 amino acids. The germline V gene encodes CDR1 SGHNT and CDR2 YYREEE (reference sequence).